The 9 T cell receptor beta chains in this list originate from one sample, sequenced in a study of blood T cell repertoires in COVID-19. Generated by immunoSEQ multiplex PCR, the TCRdb table keeps only in-frame clones and is missing some. The sample holds 130,000 to 150,000 clones, 75% to 85% seen once. The sample comprised peripheral blood. The origin of the receptors is a woman in her forties or fifties in a cohort sampled during active or convalescent COVID-19.

The chain is built from TRBV4-1 and TRBJ1-5; TRBD1 aligns across 10 bases. CDR1 and CDR2 from the germline V gene are MGHRA and YSYEKL. The V gene end was trimmed by 1 base and the J gene end by 6 bases; junction bases not matched to a gene: 12. The CDR3 extends over 18 amino acids. This CDR3 reads CASSQVGTGVGSSQPQHF. CDR3 nucleotide sequence: TGCGCCAGCAGCCAAGTCGGGACAGGGGTCGGTAGTAGTCAGCCCCAGCATTTT.

The chain uses TRBV19 and TRBJ2-2; TRBD1 matches at 9 bases. The CDR3 covers 16 residues. V was clipped by 7 bases and J by 7 bases; unmatched bases: 13. Germline V CDR1 and CDR2: LNHDA, SQIVND (reference sequence). The CDR3 reads CASTPRGQGVFGELFF. The CDR3, as DNA: TGTGCCAGTACTCCCCGGGGACAGGGAGTTTTCGGGGAGCTGTTTTTT.

The chain links TRBV28 to TRBJ2-5; perhaps TRBD1 as D (5 bases). The CDR3 sequence is 15 residues long. Germline-derived CDR1 and CDR2 are MDHEN and SYDVKM. V lost 7 bases and J lost 3, with 18 bases in between. CDR3 residues: CASTKAGQGKETQYF. CDR3 DNA sequence: TGTGCCAGCACTAAAGCCGGGCAGGGCAAAGAGACCCAGTACTTC.

This clone appeared a single time. The DNA of the CDR3 is TGCGCCAGCAGCCCACCGGGACAGGGGTCGAGCTATGGCTACACCTTC. Amino acids: CASSPPGQGSSYGYTF. This chain uses TRBV4-3 with TRBJ1-2; 10 bases align to TRBD1. The CDR3 covers 16 residues. Germline lookup yields CDR1 LGHNA and CDR2 YSLEER. The junction had 9 bases not matched to a gene; V was cut back by 4 bases and J by 4 bases.

The rearrangement joins TRBV7-2 to TRBJ2-7, with 10 bases fitting TRBD1. The CDR3 is made up of 15 amino acids. Unmatched junction bases numbered 8, after V lost 5 bases and J lost 4 bases. Germline assignment: CDR1 SGHTA and CDR2 FQGNSA. The CDR3 bases are TGTGCCAGCAGCACCCCGGGACAGGGGCTTTACGAGCAGTACTTC. Residues: CASSTPGQGLYEQYF.

CDR3 nucleotides: TGTGCCAGCAGCTTAGAAGGAGGGTCTACCTATGGCTACACCTTC. Encoded protein: CASSLEGGSTYGYTF. V gene TRBV7-9 combines with J gene TRBJ1-2; D call uncertain. Per the germline V gene, CDR1 is SEHNR and CDR2 is FQNEAQ (reference sequence). This CDR3 has 15 residues. The V end was cut by 1 base, the J end by 4 bases, with 13 bases between.

The DNA for the CDR3 is TGCGCCAGCAGCTCGAGGACAGGGGGAGATAATTCACCCCTCCACTTT. It translates to CASSSRTGGDNSPLHF. The chain employs TRBV5-1 and TRBJ1-6, with TRBD1 matching 10 bases. The CDR3 contains 16 residues. Germline V gives CDR1 SGHRS, CDR2 YFSETQ. V shed 3 bases and J 5 bases; nucleotides not matched to a gene: 5.

V gene TRBV29-1 combines with J gene TRBJ2-7, with 8 bases aligning to TRBD2. Unmatched junction bases numbered 8, after V lost 7 bases and J lost 6 bases. This CDR3 is built from 12 residues. In germline, CDR1 is SQVTM, CDR2 ANQGSEA. Written as DNA, the CDR3 is TGCAGCGCAGCCGGGACTAGTGGCGAGCAGTACTTC. Its translation is CSAAGTSGEQYF.

The chain has TRBV7-8 and TRBJ2-7; D perhaps matches TRBD1 (6 bases). Germline V gene sequence: CDR1 SGHVS, CDR2 FQNEAQ. V was trimmed by 3 bases and J by 3 bases, leaving 9 bases between them. This CDR3 contains 13 residues. The CDR3 loop is CASSLGQFYEQYF. The CDR3 DNA is TGTGCCAGCAGCTTGGGACAATTCTACGAGCAGTACTTC.